The rows below give T cell receptor beta chains drawn from one sample of a study of blood T cell repertoires in COVID-19. Some clones are missing from TCRdb's copy, which holds only in-frame ones; the method was immunoSEQ multiplex PCR. The table includes approximately 180,000 clones, approximately 85% detected once. The sequenced sample consisted of peripheral blood. Receptor source: a human donor with active or convalescent COVID-19. The donor label of this sample is uncertain. Each CDR3 is given with its conserved first and last residue. The D gene is left open where the match is weak. Clone size is given for some rows only: seen once, a few or many times, or a class if the clone is expanded.

clone size | J gene | D gene | V gene | CDR3 DNA | CDR3 protein
- | TRBJ2-3 | - | TRBV4-1 | TGCGCCAGCAGCCACCCTACGGGGCGGGGTAGCACAGATACGCAGTATTTT | CASSHPTGRGSTDTQYF
- | TRBJ1-6 | TRBD1 | TRBV12-5 | TGTGCTAGTGGCCTGGGACAGGGGGCTTTATCACCCCTCCACTTT | CASGLGQGALSPLHF
once | TRBJ2-1 | TRBD2 | TRBV2 | TGTGCCAGCAGGGCCGGACTAGCGGGGGGAGCCGGGTACAATGAGCAGTTCTTC | CASRAGLAGGAGYNEQFF
- | TRBJ2-1 | TRBD1 | TRBV7-9 | TGTGCCAGCAGCTTAGTGACAGGGACAGGGAGCAATGAGCAGTTCTTC | CASSLVTGTGSNEQFF
- | TRBJ1-2 | - | TRBV15 | TGTGCCACCAGCAACCCGGGACTCTATGGCTACACCTTC | CATSNPGLYGYTF
- | TRBJ2-1 | TRBD1 | TRBV5-6 | TGTGCCAGCAGCTTGGTAGGACAGGGGGCGGAGGATGAGCAGTTCTTC | CASSLVGQGAEDEQFF
- | TRBJ2-7 | TRBD2 | TRBV6-5 | TGTGCCAGCAGTACGGGGGAGGGCACCTACGAGCAGTACTTC | CASSTGEGTYEQYF
- | TRBJ2-7 | TRBD1 | TRBV18 | TGTGCCAGCTCACCACCCGGGACAGGGGAGCGCTCCTACGAGCAGTACTTC | CASSPPGTGERSYEQYF
once | TRBJ1-2 | TRBD1 | TRBV4-3 | TGCGCCAGCAGCCAAGTCCTACCAACAGGGGACGCCAACTATGGCTACACCTTC | CASSQVLPTGDANYGYTF
- | TRBJ1-2 | TRBD1 | TRBV6-5 | TGTGCCAGCAGTTACTCGATCAGGGGGCTAGGTGGCTACACCTTC | CASSYSIRGLGGYTF
few | TRBJ2-2 | TRBD2 | TRBV2 | TGTGCCAGCAGTGAACTAGCGGGAGGGCCGGAAGAACTGTTTTTT | CASSELAGGPEELFF
few | TRBJ2-5 | TRBD2 | TRBV5-6 | TGTGCCAGCAGCTCGGGACTAGCGGGCAGAGAGACCCAGTACTTC | CASSSGLAGRETQYF
- | TRBJ1-4 | TRBD1 | TRBV11-2 | TGTGCCAGCAGCTTTTCCCCGGGACAGGCCGCAACTAATGAAAAACTGTTTTTT | CASSFSPGQAATNEKLFF
- | TRBJ2-5 | TRBD1 | TRBV2 | TGTGCCAGCTACAGGGGTCGAGAGACCCAGTACTTC | CASYRGRETQYF
- | TRBJ1-2 | - | TRBV29-1 | TGCAGCGTTGGTACCGGGACAATTAACTATGGCTACACCTTC | CSVGTGTINYGYTF
once | TRBJ2-1 | - | TRBV1 | TGCACCAGCAGCCAAGTCGATAGCGGGCTAAACAACAATGAGCAGTTCTTC | CTSSQVDSGLNNNEQFF
few | TRBJ2-7 | - | TRBV5-1 | TGCGCCAGCAGCAGCGGAGCAGAATTCTACGAGCAGTACTTC | CASSSGAEFYEQYF
- | TRBJ1-3 | - | TRBV28 | TGTGCCAGTCGAGGTTCTGGAAACACCATATATTTT | CASRGSGNTIYF
- | TRBJ2-3 | - | TRBV4-1 | TGCGCCAGCAGCTACGGGACACGCACAGATACGCAGTATTTT | CASSYGTRTDTQYF
- | TRBJ1-6 | TRBD1 | TRBV3-1/TRBV3-2 | TGTGCCAGCAGCCCCGGGACAGGGGGCGAAACCCTCCACTTT | CASSPGTGGETLHF